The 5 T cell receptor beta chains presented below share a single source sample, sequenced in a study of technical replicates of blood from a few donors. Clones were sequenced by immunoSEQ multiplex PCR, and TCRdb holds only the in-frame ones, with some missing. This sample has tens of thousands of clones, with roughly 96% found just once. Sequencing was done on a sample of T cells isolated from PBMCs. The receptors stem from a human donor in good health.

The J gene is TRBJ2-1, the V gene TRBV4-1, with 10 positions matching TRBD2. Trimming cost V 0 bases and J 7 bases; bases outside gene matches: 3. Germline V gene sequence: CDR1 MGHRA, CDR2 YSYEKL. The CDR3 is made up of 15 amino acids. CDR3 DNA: TGCGCCAGCAGCCAAGAAAGGACTAGCGGAAATGAGCAGTTCTTC. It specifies CASSQERTSGNEQFF.

The CDR3 region is CASSPPSGELTYNSPLHF. In DNA, the CDR3 is TGTGCCAGCTCACCACCGTCCGGGGAGCTGACCTATAATTCACCCCTCCACTTT. The chain recombines TRBV18 with TRBJ1-6; the D is unclear. CDR1 is KGHSH, CDR2 LQKENI, per germline. The CDR3 consists of 18 residues. Deletions cut 0 bases from V and 2 bases from J, with 14 bases between.

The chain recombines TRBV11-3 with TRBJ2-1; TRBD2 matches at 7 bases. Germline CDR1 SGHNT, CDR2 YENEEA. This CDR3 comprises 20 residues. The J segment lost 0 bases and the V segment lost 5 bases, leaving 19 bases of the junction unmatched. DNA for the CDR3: TGTGCCAGCAGCCCCCCCCGCTACGCGGGGGATTCCAGCTCCTACAATGAGCAGTTCTTC. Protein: CASSPPRYAGDSSSYNEQFF.

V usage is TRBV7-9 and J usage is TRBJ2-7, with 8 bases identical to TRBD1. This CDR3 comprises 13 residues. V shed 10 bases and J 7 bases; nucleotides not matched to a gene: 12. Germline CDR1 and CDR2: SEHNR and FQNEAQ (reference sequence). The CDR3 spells CAITPRTGWEQYF. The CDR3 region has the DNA TGTGCCATTACACCTCGGACAGGGTGGGAGCAGTACTTC. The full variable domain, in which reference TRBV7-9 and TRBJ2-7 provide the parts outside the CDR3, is DTGVSQNPRHKITKRGQNVTFRCDPISEHNRLYWYRQTLGQGPEFLTYFQNEAQLEKSRLLSDRFSAERPKGSFSTLEIQRTEQGDSAMYLCAITPRTGWEQYFGPGTRLTVT.

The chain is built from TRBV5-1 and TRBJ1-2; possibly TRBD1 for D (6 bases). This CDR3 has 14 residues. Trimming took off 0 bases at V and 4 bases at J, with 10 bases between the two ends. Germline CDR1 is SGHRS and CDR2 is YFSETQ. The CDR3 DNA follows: TGCGCCAGCAGCTTGGCTGACAGGATCTATGGCTACACCTTC. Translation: CASSLADRIYGYTF. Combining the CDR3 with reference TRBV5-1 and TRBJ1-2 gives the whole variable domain KAGVTQTPRYLIKTRGQQVTLSCSPISGHRSVSWYQQTPGQGLQFLFEYFSETQRNKGNFPGRFSGRQFSNSRSEMNVSTLELGDSALYLCASSLADRIYGYTFGSGTRLTVV.